This entry lists 21 T cell receptor beta chains sequenced from one sample in a study. TCRdb reprocessed the RT-PCR reads with MiXCR, giving one entry per CDR3 protein. This table has approximately 720,000 distinct CDR3 sequences, 12% to 15% appearing once. The source material was memory CD4+ T cells from blood. These receptors were collected from a female donor in good health, serving as a healthy control.

This clonotype occurred a few times. As DNA, the CDR3 is TGTGCCACCAGGACAGGGGGTGGGTTTTCGGGCGTCTACGAGCAGTACTTC. Its protein product is CATRTGGGFSGVYEQYF. The J gene is TRBJ2-7, the V gene TRBV10-3, with 10 bases identical to TRBD1. The CDR3 runs to 17 residues. The V segment lost 10 bases and the J segment 3 bases; nucleotides outside the gene matches: 18. Germline CDR1 reads ENHRY; CDR2 reads SYGVKD.

This clonotype was observed a few times. In nucleotides, the CDR3 is TGTGCCAGCAGCTTAGGGGGATATACAGCCTCCTCTGGAAACACCATATATTTT. As protein: CASSLGGYTASSGNTIYF. This sequence joins TRBV7-6 and TRBJ1-3; D not resolved. Germline lookup yields CDR1 SGHVS and CDR2 FNYEAQ. Trimming took 1 base from V and 0 from J, leaving 16 bases between them. The CDR3 is 18 amino acids.

Here the CDR3 DNA reads TGCAGTGCTAGAGATTTATCACGCCAGGGAATGTGGGAGCAGTACTTC. The encoded protein is CSARDLSRQGMWEQYF. J is TRBJ2-7 and V is TRBV20-1; TRBD1 might be the D (5 bases). CDR3 length: 16 residues. The germline V and J ends were trimmed by 0 bases and 7 bases, with 22 bases remaining between them. Germline CDR1 is DFQATT and CDR2 is SNEGSKA (reference sequence).

This clonotype was seen repeatedly, ten times or more. This chain uses TRBV5-1 with TRBJ2-3; D gene uncertain. V lost 0 bases and J 5 bases, leaving 7 bases between the germline ends. The CDR3 contains 13 residues. Germline values: CDR1 SGHRS, CDR2 YFSETQ. CDR3 sequence: CASSLVPGDTQYF. CDR3 nucleotide sequence: TGCGCCAGCAGCTTGGTCCCGGGAGATACGCAGTATTTT.

This clonotype was seen only a few times. The chain joins TRBV12-3 or TRBV12-4 to TRBJ1-3, with D hard to call. This CDR3 has 15 amino acids. V was shortened by 7 bases and J by 0 bases, with 13 bases between the two germline ends. The DNA of the CDR3 is TGTGCCAGCACTCTCGATAGGAGCTCTGGAAACACCATATATTTT. Translated, it gives CASTLDRSSGNTIYF.

This clonotype was observed a handful of times. The rearrangement uses TRBV12-3 or TRBV12-4 and TRBJ2-2, with 7 bases aligning to TRBD2. The CDR3 extends over 14 amino acids. Trimming took 2 bases from V and 8 from J; bases not matched to a gene: 5. This chain's CDR3 is CASSLSGVLGELFF. The CDR3 DNA follows: TGTGCCAGCAGTTTAAGCGGGGTTTTGGGGGAGCTGTTTTTT.

In this sample, this clonotype turned up a few times. The V call is TRBV20-1, the J call TRBJ2-7; no definite D call. From germline, CDR1 is DFQATT and CDR2 SNEGSKA (reference sequence). V dropped 3 bases and J dropped 2 bases, with 14 bases sitting between them. There are 14 residues in the CDR3. CDR3 nucleotides: TGCAGTGCTAGCTTCTTATACAGCGCCTACGAGCAGTACTTC. Translation gives CSASFLYSAYEQYF.

This clonotype was seen repeatedly, ten times or more. This chain links TRBV5-5 with TRBJ2-3, with D possibly being TRBD1 (6 bases). CDR3 length: 17 residues. V was cut by 1 base and J by 1 base, with 16 bases left in between. CDR1 and CDR2 from the germline V gene are SGHKS and YYEKEE (reference sequence). The CDR3 region has the DNA TGTGCCAGCAGCTTGTTACAGGGCCCAATCGGCACAGATACGCAGTATTTT. Its protein is CASSLLQGPIGTDTQYF.

This clonotype came up a few times. The chain joins TRBV30 to TRBJ1-2; no clear D. This CDR3 has 13 residues. V lost 0 bases and J 13 bases, leaving 18 bases between the germline ends. CDR1 and CDR2 from the germline V gene are GTSNPN and SVGIG (reference sequence). CDR3 amino acids: CAWSVQGDREVTF. The CDR3 DNA is TGTGCCTGGAGTGTACAAGGCGACCGGGAAGTCACCTTC.

The rearrangement uses TRBV20-1 and TRBJ1-2; 7 bases line up with TRBD1. The ends lost 5 bases at V and 5 bases at J; junction bases unmatched: 14. Germline V CDR1 and CDR2: DFQATT, SNEGSKA (reference sequence). The CDR3 covers 15 residues. Written as DNA, the CDR3 is TGCAGTGCTCAACCTCGGACAGGATCTACTTATGGCTACACCTTC. It translates to CSAQPRTGSTYGYTF.

The chain joins TRBV5-1 to TRBJ1-3, with D perhaps matching TRBD1 (6 bases). This CDR3 region has 13 residues. V gave up 5 bases and J gave up 10 bases, with 16 bases separating them. Germline CDR1 is SGHRS and CDR2 is YFSETQ. The CDR3 DNA reads TGCGCCAGCAGACAGGGTTCATCAGGGACCATATATTTT. Translation: CASRQGSSGTIYF.

This clonotype was picked up many times. The V gene is TRBV20-1, the J gene TRBJ2-1, with 9 positions matching TRBD2. CDR1 is DFQATT, CDR2 SNEGSKA, per germline (reference sequence). Losses at the gene ends were 1 base for V and 5 bases for J; bases not matched to a gene: 18. The CDR3 loop spans 19 amino acids. The CDR3 coding sequence is TGCAGTGCTAGAGCTCCCTGGGGTAGCGGGGGCCGTAATGACAATGAGCAGTTCTTC. This codes for CSARAPWGSGGRNDNEQFF.

This clonotype was recorded many times. V is TRBV20-1 and J is TRBJ1-1; D remains unclear. The CDR3 runs 13 residues. Trimming removed 0 bases from V and 7 bases from J, with 12 bases in between. CDR1 DFQATT and CDR2 SNEGSKA come from the germline V gene (reference sequence). CDR3 in DNA: TGCAGTGCTAGAGATCCTAACCTGAATGAAGCTTTCTTT. It specifies CSARDPNLNEAFF.

The chain couples TRBV11-2 to TRBJ1-1, with TRBD1 as a possible D gene (6 bases). CDR3 length equals 14 residues. V was pared by 7 bases and J by 1 base, with 13 bases between. Germline V gene sequence: CDR1 SGHAT, CDR2 FQNNGV. For the CDR3, the DNA is TGTGCCAGCACCCCCAGGGGAACGAACACTGAAGCTTTCTTT. This gives the protein CASTPRGTNTEAFF.

As concerns this clonotype: A single base separates this from a much larger clone, so it may be a read error. The CDR3 reads CASTFSCNEQFF. In DNA, the CDR3 is TGTGCCAGCACGTTCTCATGCAATGAGCAGTTCTTC. The chain links TRBV12-3 or TRBV12-4 to TRBJ2-1; D ambiguous. With 7 bases removed from V and 6 bases from J, the gap between germline ends came to 10 bases. There are 12 residues in the CDR3.

The V gene is TRBV18, the J gene TRBJ2-2; TRBD2 aligns across 10 bases. The CDR3 is 16 amino acids. The germline V gene encodes CDR1 KGHSH and CDR2 LQKENI. V shed 6 bases, J shed 6 bases, and the junction held 10 bases outside the gene matches. CDR3 DNA: TGTGCCAGCTCCCGCTCGGCTAGCGGGAGTCCCGGGGAGCTGTTTTTT. Protein product: CASSRSASGSPGELFF.

This clonotype came up a few times. The CDR3 DNA follows: TGCAGTGCTAGCCCCGGGACAGGATCCTTCTATGGCTACACCTTC. Protein: CSASPGTGSFYGYTF. The chain has TRBV20-1 and TRBJ1-2; 8 bases match TRBD1. Looked up from germline, CDR1 is DFQATT and CDR2 is SNEGSKA (reference sequence). The CDR3 extends over 15 amino acids. The V gene end was trimmed by 3 bases and the J gene end by 4 bases; junction bases not matched to a gene: 10.

This clonotype was recorded many times. This chain links TRBV5-1 with TRBJ2-7, with no clear D. CDR3 size: 13 residues. Germline values: CDR1 SGHRS, CDR2 YFSETQ. Trimming left V 0 bases short and J 4 bases short, with 8 bases between. CDR3 region: CASSLAAGYEQYF. In nucleotides, the CDR3 is TGCGCCAGCAGCTTGGCGGCCGGGTACGAGCAGTACTTC.

This clonotype has only a few counts. The chain employs TRBV20-1 and TRBJ1-5; no reliable D call. The CDR3 is made up of 17 amino acids. V gave up 3 bases and J gave up 3 bases, with 21 bases separating them. CDR1 DFQATT and CDR2 SNEGSKA come from the germline V gene (reference sequence). CDR3 nucleotides: TGCAGTGCTAGGGACTTTTTGCGGCGGGCAGACAATCAGCCCCAGCATTTT. Translated, it gives CSARDFLRRADNQPQHF.

This clonotype was observed many times. V and J are TRBV7-3 and TRBJ1-1, with no clear D. Germline V gene lookup returns CDR1 SGHTA and CDR2 FQGTGA. This CDR3 spans 13 amino acids. Between the trimmed V and J ends, which lost 2 bases and 8 bases, there was a span of 12 bases. The CDR3 bases are TGTGCCAGCAGCTTAGGGTCGGAGGCCGAAGCTTTCTTT. Translating gives CASSLGSEAEAFF.

This clonotype occurred a few times. V is TRBV5-1 and J is TRBJ2-2; 7 nucleotides match TRBD2. This CDR3 spans 16 amino acids. V lost 4 bases and J lost 7; bases outside the gene matches: 13. Germline-derived CDR1 and CDR2 are SGHRS and YFSETQ. CDR3 sequence reads: CASSDPSGAMNGELFF. As DNA, the CDR3 is TGCGCCAGCAGCGACCCAAGCGGGGCAATGAACGGGGAGCTGTTTTTT.